This TCR beta chain is drawn from a study of T cell responses to AZD1222 COVID-19 vaccine. Assay used: immunoSEQ multiplex PCR; TCRdb lists only in-frame clones, some missing. The data contain about 140,000 clones, just under 95% of them singletons. Study conclusions and caveats: Repertoires were obtained solely post-peak T cell response. Reportedly, nearly half of unique spike TCRs recognized epitopes outside B.1.351/B.1.1.7 mutations. Spike-specific TCR breadth and depth were elevated following two AZD1222 doses.

With 0 bases removed from V and 8 bases from J, the gap between germline ends came to 11 bases. Germline V gene data show CDR1 as SGHRS and CDR2 as YFSETQ. The CDR3 extends over 14 amino acids. Comments on this clone: No antigen is known for it.

The TCR was taken from an adult in good health. This sample comprised peripheral blood, obtained on day 0 of AZD1222 vaccination. V usage is TRBV5-1 and J usage is TRBJ1-4; no clear D. CDR3 protein: CASSLGIASEKLFF. For the CDR3, the DNA is TGCGCCAGCAGCTTGGGAATCGCTTCGGAAAAACTGTTTTTT.